Listed below are T cell receptor beta chains from one sample, sequenced in a study of blood T cell repertoires in COVID-19. Measured with immunoSEQ multiplex PCR; TCRdb has only the in-frame clones, and not every one. The data show about 150,000 clones, roughly 84% seen once. What was sequenced was peripheral blood. The source of these receptors is a man in his 70s with acute or convalescent COVID-19. Each CDR3 is given with its conserved first and last residue. Fields, in order: D gene, V gene, clone size, J gene, CDR3 length, CDR3 DNA, CDR3 protein. The D gene is left open where the match is weak. Size tells how often a clone was seen (once, few, many) or the class of an expanded clone, and some rows leave it out.

D: NA; V: TRBV19; size: NA; J: TRBJ2-6; length: 15; DNA: TGTGCCAGTGCTGAGGGTAGGGCTGGGGCCAACGTCCTGACTTTC; CDR3: CASAEGRAGANVLTF
D: NA; V: TRBV7-8; size: NA; J: TRBJ2-7; length: 13; DNA: TGTGCCATCGCTGAAACGGGGGTTGGCGAGCAGTACTTC; CDR3: CAIAETGVGEQYF
D: TRBD1; V: TRBV28; size: once; J: TRBJ1-1; length: 18; DNA: TGTGCCAGCAGTTTCGGCCCATGGACAGGGGCCCGGAACACTGAAGCTTTCTTT; CDR3: CASSFGPWTGARNTEAFF
D: NA; V: TRBV6-1; size: few; J: TRBJ1-2; length: 12; DNA: TGTGCCAGCAGTGAAGAGCTCTATGGCTACACCTTC; CDR3: CASSEELYGYTF
D: NA; V: TRBV28; size: NA; J: TRBJ1-2; length: 13; DNA: TGTGCCAGCAGTTTACAGGCTAACTATGGCTACACCTTC; CDR3: CASSLQANYGYTF
D: NA; V: TRBV18; size: NA; J: TRBJ1-1; length: 13; DNA: TGTGCCAGCTCGGAAGGACAGAACACTGAAGCTTTCTTT; CDR3: CASSEGQNTEAFF
D: TRBD1; V: TRBV30; size: few; J: TRBJ1-3; length: 17; DNA: TGTGCCTGGAGTGTACAACCGCCGGGACAGGGTAGAAACACCATATATTTT; CDR3: CAWSVQPPGQGRNTIYF
D: NA; V: TRBV28; size: NA; J: TRBJ1-1; length: 13; DNA: TGTGCCACCTGGGCCGCTGGTTCCACTGAAGCTTTCTTT; CDR3: CATWAAGSTEAFF
D: NA; V: TRBV3-1/TRBV3-2; size: few; J: TRBJ1-1; length: 16; DNA: TGTGCCAGCAGCACCAACGCCTTCAACCCTGCGACTGAAGCTTTCTTT; CDR3: CASSTNAFNPATEAFF
D: TRBD2; V: TRBV11-3; size: NA; J: TRBJ2-1; length: 16; DNA: TGTGCCAGCAGCTTCGGCGGGAGTAACCCCTACAATGAGCAGTTCTTC; CDR3: CASSFGGSNPYNEQFF
D: TRBD1; V: TRBV30; size: NA; J: TRBJ1-4; length: 17; DNA: TGTGCCTGGAGTGTCGCCGGGACAGGGAAGGCTAATGAAAAACTGTTTTTT; CDR3: CAWSVAGTGKANEKLFF
D: NA; V: TRBV10-3; size: NA; J: TRBJ1-2; length: 16; DNA: TGTGCCATCAGGACCTGGGGTGGGGGCAATAACTATGGCTACACCTTC; CDR3: CAIRTWGGGNNYGYTF
D: NA; V: TRBV28; size: NA; J: TRBJ2-2; length: 16; DNA: TGTGCCAGCAGTGCCCCGGGCAGGGGAAAAACCGGGGAGCTGTTTTTT; CDR3: CASSAPGRGKTGELFF
D: NA; V: TRBV19; size: NA; J: TRBJ1-5; length: 13; DNA: TGTGCCAGTAGTCCCCAACAAAATCAGCCCCAGCATTTT; CDR3: CASSPQQNQPQHF
D: NA; V: TRBV7-2; size: NA; J: TRBJ2-1; length: 13; DNA: TGTGCCAGCCGATCGTGGCAGGCCAATGAGCAGTTCTTC; CDR3: CASRSWQANEQFF
D: NA; V: TRBV19; size: NA; J: TRBJ2-5; length: 13; DNA: TGTGCCAGTGGCTTGGCAGGGGAAGAGACCCAGTACTTC; CDR3: CASGLAGEETQYF
D: NA; V: TRBV6-5; size: few; J: TRBJ1-4; length: 16; DNA: TGTGCCAGCAGTTACGGGGGGGTAGGGCTCGGTGAAAAACTGTTTTTT; CDR3: CASSYGGVGLGEKLFF
D: TRBD1; V: TRBV28; size: NA; J: TRBJ1-4; length: 14; DNA: TGTGCCAGCAGTGTACAGGGGGCGCGTGAAAAACTGTTTTTT; CDR3: CASSVQGAREKLFF
D: TRBD1; V: TRBV12-3/TRBV12-4; size: NA; J: TRBJ2-7; length: 13; DNA: TGTGCCAGCAGTTTAGACAGGGGGAGAGAGCAGTACTTC; CDR3: CASSLDRGREQYF
D: NA; V: TRBV6-2/TRBV6-3; size: NA; J: TRBJ2-7; length: 12; DNA: TGTGCCAGCAGTAACCGGGACTACGAGCAGTACTTC; CDR3: CASSNRDYEQYF
D: NA; V: TRBV2; size: NA; J: TRBJ1-5; length: 12; DNA: TGTGCCAGCACAAACGGTTATCAGCCCCAGCATTTT; CDR3: CASTNGYQPQHF
D: NA; V: TRBV9; size: few; J: TRBJ2-2; length: 16; DNA: TGTGCCAGCAGCGTAGAAATCAGGGGAGTCACCGGGGAGCTGTTTTTT; CDR3: CASSVEIRGVTGELFF
D: TRBD1; V: TRBV30; size: NA; J: TRBJ1-6; length: 16; DNA: TGTGCCGCTGAGGGGGCAGGTAGCTCCTATAATTCACCCCTCCACTTT; CDR3: CAAEGAGSSYNSPLHF
D: NA; V: TRBV27; size: NA; J: TRBJ2-1; length: 16; DNA: TGTGCCAGCAGTTCTCCAACCTCTAGCGAGCACAATGAGCAGTTCTTC; CDR3: CASSSPTSSEHNEQFF
D: NA; V: TRBV12-5; size: NA; J: TRBJ1-1; length: 12; DNA: TGTGCTAGTGGTTTTTCGGTACAGGAAGCTTTCTTT; CDR3: CASGFSVQEAFF
D: NA; V: TRBV18; size: NA; J: TRBJ1-1; length: 14; DNA: TGTGCCAGCTCACCACAGGGGTCCAACACTGAAGCTTTCTTT; CDR3: CASSPQGSNTEAFF
D: NA; V: TRBV21-1; size: NA; J: TRBJ2-6; length: 18; DNA: TGTGCCAGCCTTCTCACACGTTTGGGCTGGGCGGGGGCCAACGTCCTGACTTTC; CDR3: CASLLTRLGWAGANVLTF
D: NA; V: TRBV21-1; size: NA; J: TRBJ2-4; length: 19; DNA: TGTGCCAGTAGATCAAAGAGACAGGGACGCCCTCGTGCCAAAAACATTCAGTACTTC; CDR3: CASRSKRQGRPRAKNIQYF
D: TRBD2; V: TRBV28; size: NA; J: TRBJ2-2; length: 16; DNA: TGTGCCAGCAGTTCCCCCGGGGGGACCCACACCGGGGAGCTGTTTTTT; CDR3: CASSSPGGTHTGELFF